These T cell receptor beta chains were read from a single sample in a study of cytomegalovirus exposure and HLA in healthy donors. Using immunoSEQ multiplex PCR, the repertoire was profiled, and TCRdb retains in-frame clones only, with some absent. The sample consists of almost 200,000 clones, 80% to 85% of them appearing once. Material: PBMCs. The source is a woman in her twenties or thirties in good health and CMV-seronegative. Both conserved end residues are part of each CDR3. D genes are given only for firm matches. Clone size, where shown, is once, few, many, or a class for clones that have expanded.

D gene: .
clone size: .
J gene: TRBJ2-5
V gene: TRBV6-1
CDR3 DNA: TGTGCCAGCAGTTCGAGCGTGGGGACCCAGTACTTC
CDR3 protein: CASSSSVGTQYF

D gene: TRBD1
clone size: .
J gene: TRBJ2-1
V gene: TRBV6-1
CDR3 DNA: TGTGCCAGCAGTGAAGGACAGGGGGTACACAGTGAGCAGTTCTTC
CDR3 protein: CASSEGQGVHSEQFF

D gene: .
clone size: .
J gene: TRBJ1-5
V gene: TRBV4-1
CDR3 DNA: TGCGCCAGCAGCCCCGGGACGGCGGGGTATCAGCCCCAGCATTTT
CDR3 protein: CASSPGTAGYQPQHF

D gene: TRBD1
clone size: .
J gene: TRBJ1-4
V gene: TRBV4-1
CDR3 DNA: TGCGCCAGCAGCCACCCGGGACAGGGGTTTCTTGCAACTAATGAAAAACTGTTTTTT
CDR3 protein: CASSHPGQGFLATNEKLFF

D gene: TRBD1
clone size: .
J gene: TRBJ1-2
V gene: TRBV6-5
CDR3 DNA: TGTGCCAGCAGTTACTCCGGGACAGGGGACTATGGCTACACCTTC
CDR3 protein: CASSYSGTGDYGYTF

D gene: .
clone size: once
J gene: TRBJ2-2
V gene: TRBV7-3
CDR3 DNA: TGTGCCAGCAGCGATAGACAGGCCTCTAACGGGGAGCTGTTTTTT
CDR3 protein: CASSDRQASNGELFF

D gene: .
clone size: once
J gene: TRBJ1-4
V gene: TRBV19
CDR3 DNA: TGTGCCAGTAGTCCGGGGGAAAAACTGTTTTTT
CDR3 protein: CASSPGEKLFF

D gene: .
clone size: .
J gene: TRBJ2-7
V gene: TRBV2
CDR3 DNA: TGTGCCAGCAGTACAGGATACGAGCAGTACTTC
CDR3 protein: CASSTGYEQYF

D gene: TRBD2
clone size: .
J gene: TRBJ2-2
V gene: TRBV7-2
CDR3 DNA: TGTGCCAGCAGCCGGGCGGGGGGCCTCAACACCGGGGAGCTGTTTTTT
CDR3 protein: CASSRAGGLNTGELFF

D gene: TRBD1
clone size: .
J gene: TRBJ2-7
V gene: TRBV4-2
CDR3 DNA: TGTGCCAGCAGCCAAGATCGCGGACAGGGACGGTTCGAGCAGTACTTC
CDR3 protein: CASSQDRGQGRFEQYF

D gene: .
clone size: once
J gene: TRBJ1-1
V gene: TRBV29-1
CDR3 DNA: TGCAGCGTCCAAACCTCCCGGGGGGGGAACACTGAAGCTTTCTTT
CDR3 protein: CSVQTSRGGNTEAFF

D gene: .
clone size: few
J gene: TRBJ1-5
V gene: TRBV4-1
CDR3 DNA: TGCGCCAGCAGCCAAGAGGCCGAATTTCAGCCCCAGCATTTT
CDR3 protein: CASSQEAEFQPQHF

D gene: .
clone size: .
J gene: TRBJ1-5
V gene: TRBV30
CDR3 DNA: TGTGCCTGGAGCGGAGACGGACTTAGCAATCAGCCCCAGCATTTT
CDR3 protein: CAWSGDGLSNQPQHF

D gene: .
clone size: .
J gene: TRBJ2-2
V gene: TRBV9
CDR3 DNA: TGTGCCAGCAGCAAAGGACAGTCTTCCGGGGAGCTGTTTTTT
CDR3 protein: CASSKGQSSGELFF

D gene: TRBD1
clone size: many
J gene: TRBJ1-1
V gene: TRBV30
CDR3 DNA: TGTGCCTGGAGTGTACGGACAGGGAGGGGCACTGAAGCTTTCTTT
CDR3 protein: CAWSVRTGRGTEAFF

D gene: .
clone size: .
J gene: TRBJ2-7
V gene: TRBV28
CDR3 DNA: TGTGCCAGCAGAATTGCTCAGGGGAACCCCTACGAGCAGTACTTC
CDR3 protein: CASRIAQGNPYEQYF

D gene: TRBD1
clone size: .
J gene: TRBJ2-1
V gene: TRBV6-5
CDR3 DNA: TGTGCCAGCAGGTCTTACAGGGGGGAGCAGTTCTTC
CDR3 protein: CASRSYRGEQFF

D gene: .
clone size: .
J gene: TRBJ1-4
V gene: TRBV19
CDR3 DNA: TGTGCCAGCAGACAGACGGGGGGTGAAAAACTGTTTTTT
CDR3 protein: CASRQTGGEKLFF

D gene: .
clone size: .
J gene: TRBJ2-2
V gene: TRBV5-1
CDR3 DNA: TGCGCCAGCAGCTTGGGGGAGATCACCGGGGAGCTGTTTTTT
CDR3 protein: CASSLGEITGELFF

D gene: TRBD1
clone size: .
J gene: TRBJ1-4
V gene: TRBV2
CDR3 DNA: TGTGCCAGCAGCAAAGGGACAGGGGGGTTGGGAAATGAAAAACTGTTTTTT
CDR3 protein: CASSKGTGGLGNEKLFF

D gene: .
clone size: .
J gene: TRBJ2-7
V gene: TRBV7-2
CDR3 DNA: TGTGCCAGCAGCTTAGTGGCCCCCCCCGCCTACGAGCAGTACTTC
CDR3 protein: CASSLVAPPAYEQYF

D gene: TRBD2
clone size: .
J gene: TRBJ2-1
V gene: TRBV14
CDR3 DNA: TGTGCCAGCAGCCGCCTAGGACTAGCGGGGTACAATGAGCAGTTCTTC
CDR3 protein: CASSRLGLAGYNEQFF

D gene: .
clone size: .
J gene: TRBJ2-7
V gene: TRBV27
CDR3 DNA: TGTGCCAGCAGGATCCAAAAGGGACAAAGACTTCACGAGCAGTACTTC
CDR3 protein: CASRIQKGQRLHEQYF

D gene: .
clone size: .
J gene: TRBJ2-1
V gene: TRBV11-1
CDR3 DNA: TGTGCCAGCAGCTTCCGGGACAACTCCTACAATGAGCAGTTCTTC
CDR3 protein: CASSFRDNSYNEQFF

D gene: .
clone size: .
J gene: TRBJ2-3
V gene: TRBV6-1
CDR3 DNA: TGTGCCAGCAGTGAAGTGGGAGTCGCAGATACGCAGTATTTT
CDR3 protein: CASSEVGVADTQYF

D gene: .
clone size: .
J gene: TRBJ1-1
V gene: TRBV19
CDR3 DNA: TGTGCCAGTACACCTCAGGTGTCAGGCACTGAAGCTTTCTTT
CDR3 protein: CASTPQVSGTEAFF

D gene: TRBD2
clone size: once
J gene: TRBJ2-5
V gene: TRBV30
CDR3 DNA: TGTGCCTGGAGTGGGGGGGGGTTCGAGACCCAGTACTTC
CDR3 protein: CAWSGGGFETQYF

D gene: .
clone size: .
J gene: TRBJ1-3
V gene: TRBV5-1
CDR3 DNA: TGCGCCAGCAGCCGAGACAGCTCTGGAAACACCATATATTTT
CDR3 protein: CASSRDSSGNTIYF

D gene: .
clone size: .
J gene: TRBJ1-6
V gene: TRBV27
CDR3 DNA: TGTGCCAGCAGTTCCAGGCGTGGCTCACCCCTCCACTTT
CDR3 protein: CASSSRRGSPLHF

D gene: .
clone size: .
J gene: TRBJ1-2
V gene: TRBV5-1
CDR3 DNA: TGCGCCAGCAGCTTGGCCGACGCGGGGGGCGTGAATGGCTACACCTTC
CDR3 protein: CASSLADAGGVNGYTF

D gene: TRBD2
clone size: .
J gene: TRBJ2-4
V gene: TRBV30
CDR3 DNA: TGTGCCTGGAGTGTTATAGCGGGAGGCGAAAACATTCAGTACTTC
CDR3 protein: CAWSVIAGGENIQYF

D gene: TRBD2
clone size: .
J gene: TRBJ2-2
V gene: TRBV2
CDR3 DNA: TGTGCCAGCAGCGGGACTAGTAAGAACACCGGGGAGCTGTTTTTT
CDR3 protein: CASSGTSKNTGELFF

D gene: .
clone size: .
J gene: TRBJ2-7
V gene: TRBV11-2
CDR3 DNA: TGTGCCAGCAGTTTCGAATTAGCTAAGCAGTACTTC
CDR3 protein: CASSFELAKQYF

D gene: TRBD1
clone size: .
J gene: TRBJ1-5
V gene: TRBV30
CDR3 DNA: TGTGCCTGGAGTCCAGGGGGCGCAAGCAATCAGCCCCAGCATTTT
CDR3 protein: CAWSPGGASNQPQHF

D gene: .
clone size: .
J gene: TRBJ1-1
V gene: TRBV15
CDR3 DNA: TGTGCCACCAGCAGAGACCGGAATATGAACAGGGTACGGGCTTTCTTT
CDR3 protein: CATSRDRNMNRVRAFF

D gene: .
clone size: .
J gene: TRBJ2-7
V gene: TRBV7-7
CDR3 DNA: TGTGCCAGCAGCCCAGGGGATCGGTTTTACGAGCAGTACTTC
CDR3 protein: CASSPGDRFYEQYF

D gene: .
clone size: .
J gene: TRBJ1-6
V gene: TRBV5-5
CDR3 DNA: TGTGCCAGCAGCCCGCTGCCCAGTCGCTCCTATAATTCACCCCTCCACTTT
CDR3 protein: CASSPLPSRSYNSPLHF

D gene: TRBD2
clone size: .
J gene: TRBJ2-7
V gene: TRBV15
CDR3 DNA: TGTGCCACCAGCAGAGATCAGCAAGCGGGAAGGTACGAGCAGTACTTC
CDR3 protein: CATSRDQQAGRYEQYF

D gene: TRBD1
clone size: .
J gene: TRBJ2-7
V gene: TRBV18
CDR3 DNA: TGTGCCTCCGAGGGCAGGGGGTCCTACGAGCAGTACTTC
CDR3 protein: CASEGRGSYEQYF

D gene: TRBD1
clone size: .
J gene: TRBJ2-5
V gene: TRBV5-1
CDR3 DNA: TGCGCCAGCAGCCAGGGACAGGGGGTTTCAAAGACCCAGTACTTC
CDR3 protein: CASSQGQGVSKTQYF

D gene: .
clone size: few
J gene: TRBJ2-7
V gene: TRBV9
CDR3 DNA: TGTGCCAGCAGCGTAGGTGGGAGCTCCTACGAGCAGTACTTC
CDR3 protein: CASSVGGSSYEQYF

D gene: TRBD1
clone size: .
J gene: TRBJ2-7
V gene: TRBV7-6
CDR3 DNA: TGTGCCAGCAGCTTAGCCGAACGGCCGGGACAGGGCTTCTCCTACGAGCAGTACTTC
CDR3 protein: CASSLAERPGQGFSYEQYF

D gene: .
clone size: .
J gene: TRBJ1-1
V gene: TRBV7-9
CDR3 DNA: TGTGCCAGCAGCTTAGCGCAGGGGAAGAACACTGAAGCTTTCTTT
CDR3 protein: CASSLAQGKNTEAFF

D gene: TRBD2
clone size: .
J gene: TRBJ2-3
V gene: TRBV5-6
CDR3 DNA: TGTGCCAGCAGCTTGAGTCCCTCACTAGCGGGAGGGCTTCCAGATACGCAGTATTTT
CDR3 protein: CASSLSPSLAGGLPDTQYF

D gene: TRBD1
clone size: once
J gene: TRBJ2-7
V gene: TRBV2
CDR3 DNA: TGTGCCAGTTTGAGGGGGCTCAAAAACTACGAGCAGTACTTC
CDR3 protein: CASLRGLKNYEQYF

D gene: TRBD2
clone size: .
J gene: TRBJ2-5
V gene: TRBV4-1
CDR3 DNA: TGCGCCAGCAGCCAAAATCCTAGCGGGATAGCAGAGACCCAGTACTTC
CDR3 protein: CASSQNPSGIAETQYF

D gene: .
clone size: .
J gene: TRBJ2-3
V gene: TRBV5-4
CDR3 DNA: TGTGCCAGCAGCTTGGCCGGAGGGATTGTTACAGATACGCAGTATTTT
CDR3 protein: CASSLAGGIVTDTQYF

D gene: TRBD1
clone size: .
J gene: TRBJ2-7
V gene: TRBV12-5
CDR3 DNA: TGTGCTAGTGGTTTGGCAGCCGGGACAGGGGGCCTCTACGAGCAGTACTTC
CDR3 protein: CASGLAAGTGGLYEQYF

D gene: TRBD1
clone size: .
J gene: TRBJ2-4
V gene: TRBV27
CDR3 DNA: TGTGCCAGCAGCCCCGGGACAGGACTAGCCAAAAACATTCAGTACTTC
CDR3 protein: CASSPGTGLAKNIQYF

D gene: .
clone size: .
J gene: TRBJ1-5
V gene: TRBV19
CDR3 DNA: TGTGCCAGTAGTCAGACAGGCTCTCGGGGTCAGCCCCAGCATTTT
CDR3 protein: CASSQTGSRGQPQHF